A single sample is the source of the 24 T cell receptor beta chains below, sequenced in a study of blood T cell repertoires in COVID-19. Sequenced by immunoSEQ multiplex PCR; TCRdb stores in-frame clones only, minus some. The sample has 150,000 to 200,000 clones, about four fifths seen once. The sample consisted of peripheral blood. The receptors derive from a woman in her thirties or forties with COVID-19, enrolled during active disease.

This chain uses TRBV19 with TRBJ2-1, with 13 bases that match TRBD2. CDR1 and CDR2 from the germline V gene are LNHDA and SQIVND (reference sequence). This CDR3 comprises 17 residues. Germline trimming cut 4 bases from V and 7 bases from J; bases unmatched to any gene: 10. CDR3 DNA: TGTGCCAGTAGTAGAACTAGCGGGAGGGGGAAGGTTAATGAGCAGTTCTTC. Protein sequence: CASSRTSGRGKVNEQFF.

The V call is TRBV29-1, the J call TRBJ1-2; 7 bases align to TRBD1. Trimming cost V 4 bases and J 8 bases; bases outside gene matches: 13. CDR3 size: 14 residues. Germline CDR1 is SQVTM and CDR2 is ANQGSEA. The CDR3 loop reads CSVVGVKGAEGYTF. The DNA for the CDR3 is TGCAGCGTTGTGGGTGTTAAGGGGGCTGAGGGCTACACCTTC.

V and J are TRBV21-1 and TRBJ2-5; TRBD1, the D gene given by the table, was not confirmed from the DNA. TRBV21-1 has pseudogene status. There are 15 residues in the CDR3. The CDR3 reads CASSKREDSQETQYF. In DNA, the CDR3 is TGTGCCAGCAGCAAAAGAGAGGACAGTCAAGAGACCCAGTACTTC.

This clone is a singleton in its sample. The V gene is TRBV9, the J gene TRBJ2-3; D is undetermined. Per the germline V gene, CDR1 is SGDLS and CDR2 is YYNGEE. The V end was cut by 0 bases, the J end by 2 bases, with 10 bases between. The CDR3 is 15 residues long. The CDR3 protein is CASSVGSSTTDTQYF. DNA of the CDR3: TGTGCCAGCAGCGTAGGGAGTTCCACCACAGATACGCAGTATTTT.

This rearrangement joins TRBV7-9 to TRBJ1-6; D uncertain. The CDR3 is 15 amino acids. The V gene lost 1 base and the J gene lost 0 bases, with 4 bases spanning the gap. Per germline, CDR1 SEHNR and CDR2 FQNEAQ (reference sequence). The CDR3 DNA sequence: TGTGCCAGCAGCTTAGGTAGCTCCTATAATTCACCCCTCCACTTT. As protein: CASSLGSSYNSPLHF.

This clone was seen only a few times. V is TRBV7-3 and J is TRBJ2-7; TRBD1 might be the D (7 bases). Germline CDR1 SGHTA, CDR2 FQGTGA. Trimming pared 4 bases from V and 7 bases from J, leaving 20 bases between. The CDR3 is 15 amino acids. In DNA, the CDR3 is TGTGCCAGCAGCTCGCAGGGGGGCCGCTCGGAAGAGCAGTACTTC. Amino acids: CASSSQGGRSEEQYF.

The CDR3 loop reads CASSFDRGSSPLHF. The CDR3 DNA reads as TGCGCCAGCAGCTTTGACAGGGGAAGCTCACCCCTCCACTTT. The chain employs TRBV5-1 and TRBJ1-6; 8 bases are a match to TRBD1. The CDR3 contains 14 residues. V lost 2 bases and J lost 10; bases outside the gene matches: 5. Per germline, CDR1 SGHRS and CDR2 YFSETQ.

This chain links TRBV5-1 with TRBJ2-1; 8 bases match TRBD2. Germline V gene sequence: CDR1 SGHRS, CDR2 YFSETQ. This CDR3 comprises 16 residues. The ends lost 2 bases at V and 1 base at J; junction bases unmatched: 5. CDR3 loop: CASSFQPGGSYNEQFF. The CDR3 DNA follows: TGCGCCAGCAGCTTTCAGCCGGGAGGGTCCTACAATGAGCAGTTCTTC. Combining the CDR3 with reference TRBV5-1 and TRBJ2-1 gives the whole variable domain KAGVTQTPRYLIKTRGQQVTLSCSPISGHRSVSWYQQTPGQGLQFLFEYFSETQRNKGNFPGRFSGRQFSNSRSEMNVSTLELGDSALYLCASSFQPGGSYNEQFFGPGTRLTVL.

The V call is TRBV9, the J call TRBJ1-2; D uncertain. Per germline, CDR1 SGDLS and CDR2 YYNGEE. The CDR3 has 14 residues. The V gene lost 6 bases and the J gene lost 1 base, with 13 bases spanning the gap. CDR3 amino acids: CASTPSRFNYGYTF. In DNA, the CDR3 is TGTGCCAGCACCCCGAGCCGGTTTAACTATGGCTACACCTTC.

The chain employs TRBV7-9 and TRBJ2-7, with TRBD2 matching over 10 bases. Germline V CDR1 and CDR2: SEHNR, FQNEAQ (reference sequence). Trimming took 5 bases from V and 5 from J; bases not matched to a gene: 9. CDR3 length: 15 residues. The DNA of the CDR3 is TGTGCCAGCAGCCCACCGGGACTAGCGTCCCACGAGCAGTACTTC. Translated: CASSPPGLASHEQYF. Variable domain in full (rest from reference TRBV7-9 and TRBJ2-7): DTGVSQNPRHKITKRGQNVTFRCDPISEHNRLYWYRQTLGQGPEFLTYFQNEAQLEKSRLLSDRFSAERPKGSFSTLEIQRTEQGDSAMYLCASSPPGLASHEQYFGPGTRLTVT.

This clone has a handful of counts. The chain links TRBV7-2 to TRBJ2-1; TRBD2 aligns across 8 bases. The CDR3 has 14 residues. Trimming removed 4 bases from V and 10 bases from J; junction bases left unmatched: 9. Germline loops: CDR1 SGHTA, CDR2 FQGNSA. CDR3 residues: CASSSIGTSEEQFF. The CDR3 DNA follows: TGTGCCAGCAGCTCTATTGGGACTAGTGAGGAGCAGTTCTTC.

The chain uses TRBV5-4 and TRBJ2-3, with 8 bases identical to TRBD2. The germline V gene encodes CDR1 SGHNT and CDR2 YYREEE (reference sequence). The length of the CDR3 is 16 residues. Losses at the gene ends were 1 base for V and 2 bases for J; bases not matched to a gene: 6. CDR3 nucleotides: TGTGCCAGCAGCTTGTTCCTAGCGGGTTACACAGATACGCAGTATTTT. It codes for CASSLFLAGYTDTQYF.

CDR3 sequence reads: CASTAPGVDIPKQYF. CDR3 DNA sequence: TGCGCCAGTACCGCCCCTGGAGTGGATATTCCCAAGCAGTACTTC. This chain uses TRBV5-1 with TRBJ2-7, with D unclear. V dropped 8 bases and J dropped 8 bases, with 26 bases sitting between them. Germline V gene lookup returns CDR1 SGHRS and CDR2 YFSETQ. The CDR3 runs 15 residues. The full variable domain, completed using reference TRBV5-1 and TRBJ2-7, is KAGVTQTPRYLIKTRGQQVTLSCSPISGHRSVSWYQQTPGQGLQFLFEYFSETQRNKGNFPGRFSGRQFSNSRSEMNVSTLELGDSALYLCASTAPGVDIPKQYFGPGTRLTVT.

This chain's CDR3 is CASSGRPEGNTEAFF. The CDR3 coding sequence is TGTGCCAGCAGTGGGCGCCCTGAGGGGAACACTGAAGCTTTCTTT. The chain combines TRBV6-2 or TRBV6-3 with TRBJ1-1; D unclear. The CDR3 is 15 residues long. The germline V gene encodes CDR1 MNHEY and CDR2 SVGEGT. V was clipped by 5 bases and J by 1 base, with 14 bases between them.

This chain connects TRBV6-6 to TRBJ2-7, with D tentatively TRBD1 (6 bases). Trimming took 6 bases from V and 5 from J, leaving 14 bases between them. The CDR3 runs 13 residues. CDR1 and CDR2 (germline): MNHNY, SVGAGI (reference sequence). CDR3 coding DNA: TGTGCCAGCAGCCACGGACAGACGGACGAGCAGTACTTC. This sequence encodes CASSHGQTDEQYF.

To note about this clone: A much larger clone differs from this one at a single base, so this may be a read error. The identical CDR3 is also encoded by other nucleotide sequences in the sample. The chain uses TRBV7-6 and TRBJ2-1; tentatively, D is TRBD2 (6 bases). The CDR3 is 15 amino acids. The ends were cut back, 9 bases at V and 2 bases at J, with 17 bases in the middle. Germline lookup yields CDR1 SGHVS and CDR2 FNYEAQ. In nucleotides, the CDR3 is TGTGCCAGTAGCGGAGAGGCGGTTGCCTACAATGAGCAGTTCTTC. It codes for CASSGEAVAYNEQFF.

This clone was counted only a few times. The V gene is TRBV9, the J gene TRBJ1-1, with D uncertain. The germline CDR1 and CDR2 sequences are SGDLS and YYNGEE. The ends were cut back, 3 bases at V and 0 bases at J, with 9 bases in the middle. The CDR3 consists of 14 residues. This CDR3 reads CASSESVMNTEAFF. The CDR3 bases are TGTGCCAGCAGCGAGTCAGTAATGAACACTGAAGCTTTCTTT.

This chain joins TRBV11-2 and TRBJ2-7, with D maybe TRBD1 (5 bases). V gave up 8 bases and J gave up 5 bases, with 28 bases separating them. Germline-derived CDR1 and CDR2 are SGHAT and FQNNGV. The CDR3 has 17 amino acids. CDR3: CASPPKRGGDDPHEQYF. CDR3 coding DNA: TGTGCCAGCCCTCCCAAAAGGGGTGGAGATGATCCCCACGAGCAGTACTTC.

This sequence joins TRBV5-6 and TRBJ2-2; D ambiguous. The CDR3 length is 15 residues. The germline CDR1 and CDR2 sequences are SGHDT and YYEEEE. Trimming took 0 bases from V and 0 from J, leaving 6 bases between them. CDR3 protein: CASSLGATNTGELFF. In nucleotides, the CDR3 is TGTGCCAGCAGCTTGGGGGCCACGAACACCGGGGAGCTGTTTTTT.

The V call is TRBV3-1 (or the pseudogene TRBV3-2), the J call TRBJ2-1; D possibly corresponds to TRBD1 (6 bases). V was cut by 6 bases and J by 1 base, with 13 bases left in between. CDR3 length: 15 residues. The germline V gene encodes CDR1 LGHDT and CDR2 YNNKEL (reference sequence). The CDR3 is CASRQTGISYNEQFF. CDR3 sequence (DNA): TGTGCCAGCAGACAAACAGGGATTTCCTACAATGAGCAGTTCTTC.

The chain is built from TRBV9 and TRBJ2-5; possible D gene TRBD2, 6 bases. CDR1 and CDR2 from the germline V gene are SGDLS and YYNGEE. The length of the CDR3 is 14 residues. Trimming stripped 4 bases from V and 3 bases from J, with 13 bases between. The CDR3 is CASSKTSGEETQYF. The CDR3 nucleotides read TGTGCCAGCAGCAAGACTAGTGGGGAAGAGACCCAGTACTTC.

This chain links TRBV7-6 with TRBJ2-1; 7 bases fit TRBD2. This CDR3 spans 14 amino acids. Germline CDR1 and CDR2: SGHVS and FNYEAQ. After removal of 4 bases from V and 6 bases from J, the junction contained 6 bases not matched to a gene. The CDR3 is CASSSGGIFNEQFF. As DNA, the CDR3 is TGTGCCAGCAGCTCCGGGGGGATCTTCAATGAGCAGTTCTTC.

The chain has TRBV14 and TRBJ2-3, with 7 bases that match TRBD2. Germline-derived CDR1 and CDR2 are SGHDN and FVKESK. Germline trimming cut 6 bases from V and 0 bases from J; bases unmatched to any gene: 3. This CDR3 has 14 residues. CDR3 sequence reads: CASRSGISTDTQYF. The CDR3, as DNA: TGTGCCAGCAGGAGCGGGATCAGCACAGATACGCAGTATTTT.

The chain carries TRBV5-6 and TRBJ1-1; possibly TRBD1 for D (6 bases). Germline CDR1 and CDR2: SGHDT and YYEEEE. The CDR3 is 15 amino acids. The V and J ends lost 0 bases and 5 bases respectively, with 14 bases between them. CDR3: CASSLAFRGGTEAFF. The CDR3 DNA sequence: TGTGCCAGCAGCTTGGCGTTCAGGGGTGGGACTGAAGCTTTCTTT.